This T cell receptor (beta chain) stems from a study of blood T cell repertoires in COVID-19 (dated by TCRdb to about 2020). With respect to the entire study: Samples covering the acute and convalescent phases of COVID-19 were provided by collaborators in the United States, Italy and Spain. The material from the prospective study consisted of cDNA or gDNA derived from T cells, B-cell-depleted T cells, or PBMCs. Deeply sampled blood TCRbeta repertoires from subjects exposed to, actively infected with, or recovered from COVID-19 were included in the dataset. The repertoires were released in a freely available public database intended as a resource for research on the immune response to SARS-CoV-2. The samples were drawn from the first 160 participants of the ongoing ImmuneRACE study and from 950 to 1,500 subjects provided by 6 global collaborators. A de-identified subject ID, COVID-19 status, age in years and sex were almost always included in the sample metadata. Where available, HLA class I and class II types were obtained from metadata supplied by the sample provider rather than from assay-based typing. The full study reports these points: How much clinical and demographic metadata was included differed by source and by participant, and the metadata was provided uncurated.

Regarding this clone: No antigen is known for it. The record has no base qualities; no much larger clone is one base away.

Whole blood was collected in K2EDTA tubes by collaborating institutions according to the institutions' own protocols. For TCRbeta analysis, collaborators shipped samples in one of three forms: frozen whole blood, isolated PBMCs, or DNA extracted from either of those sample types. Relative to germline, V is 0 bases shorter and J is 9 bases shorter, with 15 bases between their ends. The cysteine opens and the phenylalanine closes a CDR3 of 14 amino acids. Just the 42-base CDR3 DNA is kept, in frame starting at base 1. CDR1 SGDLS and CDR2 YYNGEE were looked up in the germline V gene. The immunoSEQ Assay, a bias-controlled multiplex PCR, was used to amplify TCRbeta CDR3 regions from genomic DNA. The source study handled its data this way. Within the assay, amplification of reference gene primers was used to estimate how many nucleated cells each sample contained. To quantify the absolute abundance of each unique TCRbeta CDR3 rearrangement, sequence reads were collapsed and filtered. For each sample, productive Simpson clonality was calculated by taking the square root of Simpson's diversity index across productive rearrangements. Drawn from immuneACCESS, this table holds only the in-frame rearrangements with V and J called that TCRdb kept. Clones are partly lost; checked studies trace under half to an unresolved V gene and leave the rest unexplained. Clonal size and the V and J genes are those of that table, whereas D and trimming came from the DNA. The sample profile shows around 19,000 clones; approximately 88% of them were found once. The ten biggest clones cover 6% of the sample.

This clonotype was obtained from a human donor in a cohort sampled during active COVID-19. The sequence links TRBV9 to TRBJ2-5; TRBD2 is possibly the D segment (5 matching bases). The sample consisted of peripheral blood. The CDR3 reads CASSVGASPAAQYF. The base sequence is TGTGCCAGCAGCGTAGGGGCCTCACCAGCGGCCCAGTACTTC.